This is a list of T cell receptor beta chains from one sample in a study of cytomegalovirus exposure and HLA in healthy donors. Method: immunoSEQ multiplex PCR; TCRdb's copy keeps in-frame clones and lacks some. The table has about 130,000 clones, 70% to 85% seen once. Input material: PBMCs. Receptors were obtained from a man aged 50 or older in good health and CMV-seronegative. CDR3s include the opening cysteine and the closing phenylalanine or tryptophan. The order of the fields is V gene, clone size, J gene, D gene, CDR3 DNA, CDR3 protein. The D gene is left open where the match is weak. Clone size appears in some rows only: once, few, many, or a class for an expanded clone.

v_gene: TRBV19
abundance: -
j_gene: TRBJ2-1
d_gene: -
CDR3nt: TGTGCCAGTAGTGTGGGGAGATCTAGCTCCAGCTCCTACAATGAGCAGTTCTTC
CDR3aa: CASSVGRSSSSSYNEQFF

v_gene: TRBV30
abundance: -
j_gene: TRBJ2-1
d_gene: TRBD2
CDR3nt: TGTGCCTGGACCCAAGGGGCGGGGGGGCTATTGTACAATGAGCAGTTCTTC
CDR3aa: CAWTQGAGGLLYNEQFF

v_gene: TRBV5-4
abundance: -
j_gene: TRBJ2-7
d_gene: TRBD1
CDR3nt: TGTGCCAGCAGCTTGGACAGGGGATACGAGCAGTACTTC
CDR3aa: CASSLDRGYEQYF

v_gene: TRBV2
abundance: -
j_gene: TRBJ2-2
d_gene: -
CDR3nt: TGTGCCAGCAGTGAAGTCCCCGTCGGGGAGCTGTTTTTT
CDR3aa: CASSEVPVGELFF

v_gene: TRBV2
abundance: once
j_gene: TRBJ2-5
d_gene: TRBD1
CDR3nt: TGTGCCAGCACTGGACAGGGGGCCGAGACCCAGTACTTC
CDR3aa: CASTGQGAETQYF

v_gene: TRBV29-1
abundance: -
j_gene: TRBJ1-5
d_gene: TRBD1
CDR3nt: TGCAGCGTTGATGATGGACAGGGAGGTCAGCCCCAGCATTTT
CDR3aa: CSVDDGQGGQPQHF

v_gene: TRBV9
abundance: few
j_gene: TRBJ2-2
d_gene: TRBD2
CDR3nt: TGTGCCAGCAGCTTCACGCCTGGGCTAGCGGGGGGAGGCACCGGGGAGCTGTTTTTT
CDR3aa: CASSFTPGLAGGGTGELFF

v_gene: TRBV7-3
abundance: -
j_gene: TRBJ1-1
d_gene: TRBD1
CDR3nt: TGTGCCAGCAGCCGGACAGGGGCGGGAGCTTTCTTT
CDR3aa: CASSRTGAGAFF

v_gene: TRBV5-6
abundance: -
j_gene: TRBJ1-2
d_gene: -
CDR3nt: TGTGCCAGCAGCTCAGGAAACTATGGCTACACCTTC
CDR3aa: CASSSGNYGYTF

v_gene: TRBV5-1
abundance: -
j_gene: TRBJ2-1
d_gene: TRBD1
CDR3nt: TGCGCCAGCAGCGGGGGACAGGGGAGCGATGAGCAGTTCTTC
CDR3aa: CASSGGQGSDEQFF

v_gene: TRBV7-9
abundance: few
j_gene: TRBJ1-1
d_gene: TRBD1
CDR3nt: TGTGCCAGCAGCTTACGGGACAGGGGATCGAACACTGAAGCTTTCTTT
CDR3aa: CASSLRDRGSNTEAFF

v_gene: TRBV9
abundance: -
j_gene: TRBJ2-2
d_gene: -
CDR3nt: TGTGCCAGCAGCGTAACTAGTCCAACCGGGGAGCTGTTTTTT
CDR3aa: CASSVTSPTGELFF

v_gene: TRBV19
abundance: -
j_gene: TRBJ2-7
d_gene: TRBD1
CDR3nt: TGTGCCAGTAGTATGGGACAGGGGTTCTACGAGCAGTACTTC
CDR3aa: CASSMGQGFYEQYF

v_gene: TRBV11-2
abundance: -
j_gene: TRBJ2-3
d_gene: TRBD2
CDR3nt: TGTGCCAGCAGCTTTGGACTAGCGGGGCTCACAGATACGCAGTATTTT
CDR3aa: CASSFGLAGLTDTQYF

v_gene: TRBV2
abundance: -
j_gene: TRBJ1-1
d_gene: TRBD1
CDR3nt: TGTGCCAACTTCGGACAGGGTCCTAGGTTGATGAACACTGAAGCTTTCTTT
CDR3aa: CANFGQGPRLMNTEAFF

v_gene: TRBV12-5
abundance: -
j_gene: TRBJ1-4
d_gene: -
CDR3nt: TGTGCTAGTGGTTTGGCCACCGGGACTGAGAATGAAAAACCGTTTTTT
CDR3aa: CASGLATGTENEKPFF

v_gene: TRBV7-3
abundance: -
j_gene: TRBJ1-6
d_gene: -
CDR3nt: TGTGCCAGCAGCTCAAACACCGATTCACCCCTCCACTTT
CDR3aa: CASSSNTDSPLHF

v_gene: TRBV6-1
abundance: -
j_gene: TRBJ1-6
d_gene: -
CDR3nt: TGTGCCAGCATCGCGGACAGCCATAATTCACCCCTCCACTTT
CDR3aa: CASIADSHNSPLHF

v_gene: TRBV5-8
abundance: -
j_gene: TRBJ2-2
d_gene: TRBD1
CDR3nt: TGTGCCAGCAGCCAGGGGGTGGCGAACACCGGGGAGCTGTTTTTT
CDR3aa: CASSQGVANTGELFF

v_gene: TRBV11-2
abundance: -
j_gene: TRBJ2-2
d_gene: -
CDR3nt: TGTGCCAGCAGCTCCATAGCCCGGCGGACATCCCCGAACACCGGGGAGCTGTTTTTT
CDR3aa: CASSSIARRTSPNTGELFF

v_gene: TRBV2
abundance: -
j_gene: TRBJ2-5
d_gene: TRBD1
CDR3nt: TGTGCCAGCACTGGGACAGGGGATTTGGAGACCCAGTACTTC
CDR3aa: CASTGTGDLETQYF

v_gene: TRBV7-6
abundance: -
j_gene: TRBJ2-3
d_gene: TRBD1
CDR3nt: TGTGCCAGCAGCACTTGGACAGGGGCCACAGATACGCAGTATTTT
CDR3aa: CASSTWTGATDTQYF